The 26 T cell receptor beta chains presented below share a single source sample, sequenced in a study of OX40 agonist ivuxolimab in advanced cancers. Measured with immunoSEQ multiplex PCR; TCRdb has only the in-frame clones, and not every one. The table shows 60,000 or so clones, with roughly 83% occurring only once. This sample comprised CD4+ or CD8+ T cells sorted from blood, obtained in a trial of the OX40 agonist ivuxolimab. These receptors were obtained from an adult with an advanced solid tumor such as melanoma, head and neck, liver or kidney cancer.

This CDR3 reads CASRVQLMNTEAFF. DNA for the CDR3: TGTGCCAGCAGGGTTCAGCTCATGAACACTGAAGCTTTCTTT. The chain links TRBV6-1 to TRBJ1-1; D remains unclear. The CDR3 consists of 14 residues. The germline gives CDR1 MNHNS, CDR2 SASEGT. V was pared by 6 bases and J by 0 bases, with 11 bases between.

This clone was picked up a small number of times. The rearrangement joins TRBV19 to TRBJ1-4; no clear D. The V gene lost 6 bases and the J gene lost 7 bases, with 12 bases spanning the gap. Germline V gives CDR1 LNHDA, CDR2 SQIVND (reference sequence). The CDR3 is made up of 13 amino acids. In nucleotides, the CDR3 is TGTGCCAGTAGCCAACTCTCTGGTGAAAAACTGTTTTTT. This codes for CASSQLSGEKLFF.

This chain uses TRBV7-3 with TRBJ2-1; D may correspond to TRBD1 or TRBD2 (5 bases each). The CDR3 is made up of 15 amino acids. V was clipped by 3 bases and J by 0 bases, with 9 bases between them. From germline, CDR1 is SGHTA and CDR2 FQGTGA. This CDR3 reads CASSLGPSSYNEQFF. Here the CDR3 DNA reads TGTGCCAGCAGCTTGGGACCGAGCTCCTACAATGAGCAGTTCTTC.

The genes are TRBV27 and TRBJ1-5; no clear D gene. The CDR3 runs to 14 residues. Trimming shortened V by 2 bases and J by 7 bases, and 12 bases separated the two germline ends. Germline CDR1 is MNHEY and CDR2 is SMNVEV (reference sequence). The CDR3 is CASSLREVGQPQHF. CDR3 DNA: TGTGCCAGCAGTTTAAGGGAGGTAGGGCAGCCCCAGCATTTT.

This clone was seen just once. The chain combines TRBV9 with TRBJ2-3, with 8 nucleotides matching TRBD1. Germline V gene data show CDR1 as SGDLS and CDR2 as YYNGEE. The CDR3 runs 14 residues. Trimming at V came to 4 bases and at J to 11 bases, leaving 12 bases not matched to a gene. The CDR3 coding sequence is TGTGCCAGCAGCCTAGGATTTGGACAGGGCATGCAGTATTTT. Its translation: CASSLGFGQGMQYF.

In DNA, the CDR3 is TGTGCCAGCATGAGGACTACTAGCGGGGGTTACGAGCAGTACTTC. Its protein product is CASMRTTSGGYEQYF. The chain has TRBV6-1 and TRBJ2-7, with TRBD2 matching over 11 bases. CDR3 length: 15 amino acids. Germline trimming cut 7 bases from V and 4 bases from J; bases unmatched to any gene: 9. Per germline, CDR1 MNHNS and CDR2 SASEGT.

This clone was seen more than once but under ten times. The rearrangement joins TRBV2 to TRBJ1-6; tentatively, D is TRBD1 (6 bases). V dropped 8 bases and J dropped 2 bases, with 19 bases sitting between them. CDR3 length: 17 amino acids. Germline loops: CDR1 SNHLY, CDR2 FYNNEI. The CDR3 sequence is CASAGGATYPYNSPLHF. In nucleotides, the CDR3 is TGTGCCAGCGCCGGGGGGGCGACTTATCCCTATAATTCACCCCTCCACTTT.

This rearrangement joins TRBV21-1 to TRBJ2-5; the tabulated D call, TRBD2, remains unverified against the DNA. TRBV21-1 constitutes a pseudogene. This CDR3 contains 21 residues. The CDR3 spells CASSSGQAPRTSGPGGETQYF. The CDR3 DNA reads TGTGCCAGCAGCTCGGGACAGGCACCTAGGACTAGCGGGCCAGGAGGGGAGACCCAGTACTTC.

This chain uses TRBV7-9 with TRBJ2-5; 10 bases agree with TRBD1. Germline V gives CDR1 SEHNR, CDR2 FQNEAQ (reference sequence). The CDR3 is made up of 14 amino acids. Trimming cost V 5 bases and J 5 bases; bases outside gene matches: 5. The CDR3 protein is CASSLGTGVETQYF. The CDR3 bases are TGTGCCAGCAGCCTCGGGACAGGGGTGGAGACCCAGTACTTC.

The chain couples TRBV28 to TRBJ2-2, with D perhaps assigned TRBD1 or TRBD2 (5 bases each). The V gene lost 6 bases and the J gene lost 0 bases, with 14 bases spanning the gap. Germline V gene sequence: CDR1 MDHEN, CDR2 SYDVKM. The CDR3 runs to 16 residues. This CDR3 reads CASRGRNSSNTGELFF. CDR3 nucleotides: TGTGCCAGCAGGGGACGGAACAGTTCGAACACCGGGGAGCTGTTTTTT.

The chain has TRBV19 and TRBJ1-5, with 9 bases matching TRBD1. Germline V gene data show CDR1 as LNHDA and CDR2 as SQIVND (reference sequence). The V segment lost 3 bases and the J segment 13 bases; nucleotides outside the gene matches: 4. This CDR3 is built from 12 residues. The CDR3 here is CASSIPQGAQHF. CDR3 nucleotides: TGTGCCAGTAGTATCCCACAGGGGGCTCAGCATTTT.

The rearrangement links TRBV7-3 to TRBJ2-7; 9 nucleotides agree with TRBD1. Germline V CDR1 and CDR2: SGHTA, FQGTGA. J lost 2 bases, V lost 5 bases, and 4 bases had no gene match. This CDR3 has 14 amino acids. The DNA of the CDR3 is TGTGCCAGCAGCCCCGGGACAGGGCCCTACGAGCAGTACTTC. It specifies CASSPGTGPYEQYF.

This chain links TRBV19 with TRBJ2-7, with a possible D match to TRBD1 (5 bases). This CDR3 contains 15 residues. Germline values: CDR1 LNHDA, CDR2 SQIVND (reference sequence). The V and J ends lost 10 bases and 1 base respectively, with 20 bases between them. The CDR3 region is CATEMKDSFSYEQYF. The CDR3 region has the DNA TGTGCCACCGAAATGAAAGACAGTTTTTCCTACGAGCAGTACTTC.

The chain has TRBV10-3 and TRBJ2-1; a possible D gene is TRBD1 (5 bases). This CDR3 spans 16 amino acids. Germline V gives CDR1 ENHRY, CDR2 SYGVKD. V was clipped by 0 bases and J by 0 bases, with 9 bases between them. Written as DNA, the CDR3 is TGTGCCATCAGTGAGTCGCCTGACAGCTCCTACAATGAGCAGTTCTTC. It codes for CAISESPDSSYNEQFF.

The chain has TRBV9 and TRBJ2-2, with D perhaps matching TRBD1 (6 bases). Germline CDR1 and CDR2: SGDLS and YYNGEE. V was trimmed by 4 bases and J by 1 base, leaving 11 bases between them. The CDR3 covers 15 residues. The CDR3 DNA reads as TGTGCCAGCAGCCTGGACAGACGGAACACCGGGGAGCTGTTTTTT. This sequence encodes CASSLDRRNTGELFF. The full variable domain, its missing parts supplied by reference TRBV9 and TRBJ2-2, is DSGVTQTPKHLITATGQRVTLRCSPRSGDLSVYWYQQSLDQGLQFLIQYYNGEERAKGNILERFSAQQFPDLHSELNLSSLELGDSALYFCASSLDRRNTGELFFGEGSRLTVL.

The V call is TRBV30, the J call TRBJ2-3; D might be TRBD1 (7 bases). CDR3 length: 13 residues. Looked up from germline, CDR1 is GTSNPN and CDR2 is SVGIG (reference sequence). Trimming shortened V by 2 bases and J by 7 bases, and 13 bases separated the two germline ends. CDR3 sequence reads: CAWSQGGSYTQYF. CDR3 sequence (DNA): TGTGCCTGGAGTCAGGGGGGCAGCTATACGCAGTATTTT.

This chain joins TRBV13 and TRBJ2-2; perhaps TRBD1 as D (5 bases). CDR1 and CDR2 (germline): PRHDT, FYEKMQ (reference sequence). This CDR3 has 13 amino acids. V lost 1 base and J lost 5, with 5 bases in between. This chain's CDR3 is CASSLEGTGELFF. CDR3 DNA: TGTGCCAGCAGCTTAGAGGGGACCGGGGAGCTGTTTTTT.

CDR3 sequence (DNA): TGTGCCAGCTCACTCCTACCCTACGAGCAGTACTTC. Its protein is CASSLLPYEQYF. This chain uses TRBV18 with TRBJ2-7; the D is unclear. CDR1 is KGHSH, CDR2 LQKENI, per germline. This CDR3 is 12 amino acids long. Trimming left V 4 bases short and J 2 bases short, with 6 bases between.

In its sample, this clone was seen once. The genes are TRBV18 and TRBJ1-1, with 8 positions matching TRBD1. Germline V gives CDR1 KGHSH, CDR2 LQKENI. This CDR3 comprises 16 residues. With V trimmed by 4 bases and J by 1 base, 8 bases remained unmatched. This CDR3 is CASSQQGGNPNTEAFF. For the CDR3, the DNA is TGTGCCAGCTCACAACAGGGGGGGAACCCGAACACTGAAGCTTTCTTT.

V gene TRBV27 combines with J gene TRBJ2-5; 9 nucleotides match TRBD2. J lost 1 base, V lost 3 bases, and 3 bases had no gene match. This CDR3 has 15 residues. The germline V gene has CDR1 MNHEY and CDR2 SMNVEV (reference sequence). Here the CDR3 reads CASSFLAGIQETQYF. In nucleotides, the CDR3 is TGTGCCAGCAGTTTTCTAGCGGGGATCCAAGAGACCCAGTACTTC.

This clone was picked up a small number of times. V gene TRBV29-1 combines with J gene TRBJ1-3; D is perhaps TRBD1 (6 bases). This CDR3 has 13 amino acids. CDR1 is SQVTM and CDR2 is ANQGSEA in the germline V gene. The ends were cut back, 6 bases at V and 0 bases at J, with 9 bases in the middle. CDR3 sequence reads: CSVPTGSGNTIYF. The DNA for the CDR3 is TGCAGCGTACCGACAGGCTCTGGAAACACCATATATTTT.

This sequence joins TRBV5-4 and TRBJ2-2; 13 bases line up with TRBD2. CDR1 SGHNT and CDR2 YYREEE come from the germline V gene (reference sequence). The CDR3 extends over 17 amino acids. Trimming removed 1 base from V and 3 bases from J; junction bases left unmatched: 3. CDR3 coding DNA: TGTGCCAGCAGCTTGCGACTAGCGGGGGGCCACACCGGGGAGCTGTTTTTT. Protein sequence: CASSLRLAGGHTGELFF.

The gene calls are TRBV21-1 and TRBJ2-7; the DNA was not used to check the table's D call, TRBD1. TRBV21-1 is a pseudogene segment. CDR3 size: 19 residues. The CDR3 DNA is TGTGCCAGCACCGAAGGAGGGACAGGGGGCGCCGAGGGGACTTACGAGCAGTACTTC. It codes for CASTEGGTGGAEGTYEQYF.

The V and J genes are TRBV29-1 and TRBJ2-3; 8 nucleotides agree with TRBD2. Losses at the gene ends were 3 bases for V and 3 bases for J; bases not matched to a gene: 5. The length of the CDR3 is 14 residues. Germline lookup yields CDR1 SQVTM and CDR2 ANQGSEA. CDR3 sequence (DNA): TGCAGCGTTGATCTTCGCGGGGGGACAGATACGCAGTATTTT. It encodes CSVDLRGGTDTQYF.

This chain uses TRBV7-2 with TRBJ1-1; D is possibly TRBD1 (5 bases). This CDR3 comprises 14 residues. Looked up from germline, CDR1 is SGHTA and CDR2 is FQGNSA. Trimming left V 3 bases short and J 5 bases short, with 13 bases between. The CDR3 DNA is TGTGCCAGCAGCTTTGGAGGGGTGGTAACTGAAGCTTTCTTT. It is translated as CASSFGGVVTEAFF.

V usage is TRBV6-4 and J usage is TRBJ2-2, with 8 bases identical to TRBD2. Germline loops: CDR1 MRHNA, CDR2 SNTAGT. V lost 0 bases and J lost 6; bases outside the gene matches: 9. The CDR3 is made up of 17 amino acids. Written as DNA, the CDR3 is TGTGCCAGCAGTGACTCGATGCCAGCGGGGGAACCCGGGGAGCTGTTTTTT. Translation gives CASSDSMPAGEPGELFF.